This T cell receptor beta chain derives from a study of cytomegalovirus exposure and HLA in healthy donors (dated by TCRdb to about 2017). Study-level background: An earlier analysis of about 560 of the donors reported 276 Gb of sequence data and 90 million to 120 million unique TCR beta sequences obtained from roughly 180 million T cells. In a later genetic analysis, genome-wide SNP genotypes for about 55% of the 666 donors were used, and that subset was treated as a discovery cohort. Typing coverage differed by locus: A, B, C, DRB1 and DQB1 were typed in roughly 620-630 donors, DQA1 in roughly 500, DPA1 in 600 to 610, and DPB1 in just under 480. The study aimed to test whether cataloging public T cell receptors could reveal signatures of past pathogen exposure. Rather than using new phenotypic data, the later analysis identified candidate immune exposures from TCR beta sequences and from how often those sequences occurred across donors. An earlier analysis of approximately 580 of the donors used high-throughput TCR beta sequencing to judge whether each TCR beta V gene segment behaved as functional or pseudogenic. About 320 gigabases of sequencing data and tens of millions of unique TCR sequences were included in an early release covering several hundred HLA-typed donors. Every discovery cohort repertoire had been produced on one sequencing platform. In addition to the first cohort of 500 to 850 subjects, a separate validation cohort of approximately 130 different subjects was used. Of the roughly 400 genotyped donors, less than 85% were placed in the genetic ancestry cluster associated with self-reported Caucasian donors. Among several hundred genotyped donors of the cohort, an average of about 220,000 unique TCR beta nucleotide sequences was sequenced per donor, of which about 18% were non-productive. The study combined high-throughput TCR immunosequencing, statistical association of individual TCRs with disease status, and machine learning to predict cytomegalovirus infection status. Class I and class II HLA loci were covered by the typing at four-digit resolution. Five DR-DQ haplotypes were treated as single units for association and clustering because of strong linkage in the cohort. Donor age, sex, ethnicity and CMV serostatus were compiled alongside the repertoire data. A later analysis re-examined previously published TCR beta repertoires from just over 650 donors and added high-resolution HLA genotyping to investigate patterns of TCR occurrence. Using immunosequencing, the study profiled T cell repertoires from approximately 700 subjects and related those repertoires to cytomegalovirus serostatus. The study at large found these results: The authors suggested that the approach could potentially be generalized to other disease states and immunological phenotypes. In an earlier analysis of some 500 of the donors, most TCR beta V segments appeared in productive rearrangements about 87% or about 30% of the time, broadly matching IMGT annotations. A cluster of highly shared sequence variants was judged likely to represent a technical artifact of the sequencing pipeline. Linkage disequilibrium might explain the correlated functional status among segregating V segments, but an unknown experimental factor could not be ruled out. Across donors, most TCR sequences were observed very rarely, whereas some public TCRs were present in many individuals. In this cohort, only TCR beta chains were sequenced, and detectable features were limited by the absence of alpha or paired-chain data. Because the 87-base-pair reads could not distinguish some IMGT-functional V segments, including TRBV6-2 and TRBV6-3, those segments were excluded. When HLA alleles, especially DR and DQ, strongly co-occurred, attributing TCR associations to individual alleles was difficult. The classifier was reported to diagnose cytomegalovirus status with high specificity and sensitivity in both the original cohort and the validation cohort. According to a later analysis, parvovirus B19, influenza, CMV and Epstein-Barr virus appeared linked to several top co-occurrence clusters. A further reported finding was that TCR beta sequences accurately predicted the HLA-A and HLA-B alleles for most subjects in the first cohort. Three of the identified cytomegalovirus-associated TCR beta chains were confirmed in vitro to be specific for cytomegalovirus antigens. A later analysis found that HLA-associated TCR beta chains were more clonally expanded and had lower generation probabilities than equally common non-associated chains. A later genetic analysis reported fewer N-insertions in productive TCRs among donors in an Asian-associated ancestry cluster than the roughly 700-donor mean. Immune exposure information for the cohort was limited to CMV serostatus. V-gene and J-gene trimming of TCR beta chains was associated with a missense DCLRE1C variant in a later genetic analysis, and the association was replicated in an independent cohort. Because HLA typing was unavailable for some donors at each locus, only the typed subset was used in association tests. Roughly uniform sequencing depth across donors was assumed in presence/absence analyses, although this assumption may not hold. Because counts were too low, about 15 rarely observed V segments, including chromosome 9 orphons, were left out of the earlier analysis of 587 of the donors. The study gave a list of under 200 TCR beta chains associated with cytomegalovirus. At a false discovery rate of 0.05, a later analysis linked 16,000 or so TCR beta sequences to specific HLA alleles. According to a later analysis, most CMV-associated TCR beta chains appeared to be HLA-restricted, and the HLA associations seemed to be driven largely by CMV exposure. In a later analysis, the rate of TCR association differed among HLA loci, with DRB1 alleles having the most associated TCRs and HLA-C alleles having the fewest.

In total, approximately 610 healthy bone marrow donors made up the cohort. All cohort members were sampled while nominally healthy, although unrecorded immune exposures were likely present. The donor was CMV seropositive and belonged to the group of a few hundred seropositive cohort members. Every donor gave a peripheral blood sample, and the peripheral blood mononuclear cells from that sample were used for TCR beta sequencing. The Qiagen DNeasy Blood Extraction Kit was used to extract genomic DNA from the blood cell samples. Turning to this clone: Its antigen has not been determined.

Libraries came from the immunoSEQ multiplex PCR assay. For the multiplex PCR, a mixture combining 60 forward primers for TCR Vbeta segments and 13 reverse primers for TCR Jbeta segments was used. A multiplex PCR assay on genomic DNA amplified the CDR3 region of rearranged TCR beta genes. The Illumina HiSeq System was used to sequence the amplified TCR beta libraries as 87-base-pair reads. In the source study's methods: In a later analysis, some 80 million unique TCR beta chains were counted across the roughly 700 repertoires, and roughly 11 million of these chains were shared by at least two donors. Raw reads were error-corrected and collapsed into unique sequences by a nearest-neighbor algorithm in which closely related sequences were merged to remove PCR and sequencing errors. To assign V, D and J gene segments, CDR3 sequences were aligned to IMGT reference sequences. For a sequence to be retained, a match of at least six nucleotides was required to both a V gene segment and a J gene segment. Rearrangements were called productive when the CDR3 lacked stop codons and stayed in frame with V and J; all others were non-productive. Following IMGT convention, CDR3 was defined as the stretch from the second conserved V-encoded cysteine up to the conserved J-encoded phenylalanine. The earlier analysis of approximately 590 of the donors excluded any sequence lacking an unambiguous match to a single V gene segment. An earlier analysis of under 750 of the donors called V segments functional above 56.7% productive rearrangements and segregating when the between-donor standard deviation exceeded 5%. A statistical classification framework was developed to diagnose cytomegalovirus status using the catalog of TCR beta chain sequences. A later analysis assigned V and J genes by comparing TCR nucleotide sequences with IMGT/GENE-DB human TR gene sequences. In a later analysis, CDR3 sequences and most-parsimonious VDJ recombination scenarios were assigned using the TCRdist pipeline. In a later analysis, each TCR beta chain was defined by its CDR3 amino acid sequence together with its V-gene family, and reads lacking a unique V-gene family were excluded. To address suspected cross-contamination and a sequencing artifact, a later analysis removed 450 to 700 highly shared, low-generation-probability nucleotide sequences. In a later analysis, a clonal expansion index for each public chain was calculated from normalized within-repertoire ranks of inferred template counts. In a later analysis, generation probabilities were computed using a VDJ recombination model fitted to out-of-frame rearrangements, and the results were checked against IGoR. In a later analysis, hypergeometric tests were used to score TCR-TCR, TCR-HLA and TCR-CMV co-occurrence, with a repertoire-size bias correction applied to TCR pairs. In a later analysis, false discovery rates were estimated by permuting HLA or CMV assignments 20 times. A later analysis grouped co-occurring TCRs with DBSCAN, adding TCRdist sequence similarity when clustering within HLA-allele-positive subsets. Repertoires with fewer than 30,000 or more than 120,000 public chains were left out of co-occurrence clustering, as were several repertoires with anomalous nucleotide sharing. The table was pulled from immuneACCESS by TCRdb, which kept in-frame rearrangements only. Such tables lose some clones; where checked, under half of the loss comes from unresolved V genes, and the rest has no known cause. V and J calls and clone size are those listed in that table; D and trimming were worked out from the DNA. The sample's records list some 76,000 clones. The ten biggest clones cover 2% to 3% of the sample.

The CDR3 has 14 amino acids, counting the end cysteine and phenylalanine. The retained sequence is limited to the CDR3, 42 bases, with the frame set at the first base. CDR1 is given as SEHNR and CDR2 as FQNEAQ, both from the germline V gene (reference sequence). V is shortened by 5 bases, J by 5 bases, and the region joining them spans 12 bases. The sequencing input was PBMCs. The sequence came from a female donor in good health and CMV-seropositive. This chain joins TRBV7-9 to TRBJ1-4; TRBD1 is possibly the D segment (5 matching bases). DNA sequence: TGTGCCAGCAGCCAACAGGCAATCAATGAAAAACTGTTTTTT. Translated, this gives CASSQQAINEKLFF.